This T cell receptor (beta chain) is from a study of metastatic and nonmetastatic thyroid tumors (dated by TCRdb to the early 2020s). Notes on the research overall: Repertoires from peripheral blood and from tumor or nodule tissue samples of malignant and benign thyroid patients were compared.

Library preparation used PCR. Sequencing was carried out with an Illumina HiSeq 4000. High-throughput sequencing was used to profile the CDR3 region of the TCR beta-chain in every patient. For the original study's pipeline: The researchers built a classifier to tell apart papillary thyroid cancer patients with distant metastasis, based on CDR3 differences among clinicopathological groups. The Shannon index was used to assess repertoire diversity, and the Morisita-Horn index was used to assess tumor-blood repertoire similarity. Using fastp at Q25 and MiXCR, TCRdb reprocessed the public reads and kept productive beta chains. TCRdb's processing, not the authors', yielded these V and J calls. For this sample there are roughly 32,000 clones; roughly 18% appear just once. The top ten clones comprise roughly a tenth of the sample. What the authors observed across the whole study: TCR beta diversity was reported as significantly higher in malignant tumors than in benign nodules, in both blood and tumor samples.

No patient had received any treatment before thyroid surgery. Patient clinical samples collected from about 2011 to 2019 were retrospectively analysed using T-cell receptor beta sequencing. Many counts were recorded for this clone. No cognate antigen has been identified for it. Base qualities are not provided; no much larger clone lies one nucleotide away. The sequenced material came from blood. The origin of this receptor is a female donor with papillary thyroid cancer or a benign thyroid nodule (not recorded which). Some clones in this sample may be carry-over from other donors' samples.

The CDR3 is CASSFSNVWPYEQYF. In nucleotide form, the sequence is TGTGCCAGCAGCTTTTCGAATGTCTGGCCCTACGAGCAGTACTTC. Recombination linked TRBV11-3 to TRBJ2-7; the D segment cannot be called with confidence. V and J are truncated by 3 bases and 2 bases respectively, leaving an intervening sequence of 14 bases. The germline V gene supplies CDR1 SGHNT and CDR2 YENEEA. The CDR3 sequence holds 15 residues, the cysteine and phenylalanine included. Here the CDR3 DNA is all that survives: 45 bases in frame from base 1.